The source of this T cell receptor (beta chain) is a study of T cell clonality in common variable immunodeficiency. J lost 1 base, V lost 2 bases, and 11 bases had no gene match. The length of the CDR3 is 17 residues. Germline CDR1 DFQATT, CDR2 SNEGSKA (reference sequence). Points on this clone: The target antigen is unknown. The CDR3 end lies 3 residues beyond the end of the read and is filled in from the germline J gene.

Whole-study results and caveats: What drives increased CVID clonality needs T cell subpopulation sequencing. Compared with controls, CVID subjects had fewer shared TCRbeta clones. Fewer deletions and N-nucleotide insertions were reportedly seen in common variable immunodeficiency TCR beta sequences.

Libraries were prepared by immunoSEQ multiplex PCR; TCRdb keeps only in-frame clonotypes and omits some of them. This repertoire holds fewer than 25,000 clones, and none appear only once. Both groups were predominantly of Caucasian heritage. CVID subjects had received replacement immunoglobulin for at least one year. The sample was peripheral blood mononuclear cells. This receptor was obtained from a human donor with common variable immunodeficiency. The V and J genes are TRBV20-1 and TRBJ1-5; 7 bases match TRBD1. The CDR3 DNA, read in part, is TGCAGTGCTAGAAGGACAGGCGGGGCTGGAAGCAATCAGCCC. Amino acids: CSARRTGGAGSNQP. The CDR3 as a whole reads CSARRTGGAGSNQPQHF.